This T cell receptor (beta chain) was captured in a study of T cell responses to AZD1222 COVID-19 vaccine. Generated by immunoSEQ multiplex PCR, the TCRdb table keeps only in-frame clones and is missing some. The sample shows more than 110,000 clones, under 95% of them seen only once. This material consisted of peripheral blood, taken on day 0 of AZD1222 vaccination. This receptor was taken from an adult in good health.

In nucleotides, the CDR3 is TGTGCCAGTAGTAGGACATCGGGATGGAATACTGAAGCTTTCTTT. Its translation is CASSRTSGWNTEAFF. The J gene is TRBJ1-1, the V gene TRBV19, with D perhaps matching TRBD1 (5 bases). Trimming left V 4 bases short and J 5 bases short, with 17 bases between. The CDR3 contains 15 residues. Germline V gives CDR1 LNHDA, CDR2 SQIVND (reference sequence).